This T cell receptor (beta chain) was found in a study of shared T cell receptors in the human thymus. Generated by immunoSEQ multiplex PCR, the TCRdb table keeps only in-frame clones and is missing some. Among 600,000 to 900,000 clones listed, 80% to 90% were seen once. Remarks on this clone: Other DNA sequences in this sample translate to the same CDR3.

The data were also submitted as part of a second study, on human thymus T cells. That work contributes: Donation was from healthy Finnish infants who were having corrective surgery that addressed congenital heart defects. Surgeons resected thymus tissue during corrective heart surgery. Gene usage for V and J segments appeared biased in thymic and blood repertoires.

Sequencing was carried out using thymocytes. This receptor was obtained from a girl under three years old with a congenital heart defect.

The CDR3 region is CASSFGGAPYNEQFF. In nucleotides, the CDR3 is TGTGCCAGCAGTTTCGGGGGGGCCCCATACAATGAGCAGTTCTTC. This sequence joins TRBV27 and TRBJ2-1; 8 bases agree with TRBD2. This CDR3 is 15 amino acids long. After removal of 3 bases from V and 4 bases from J, the junction contained 5 bases not matched to a gene. In germline, CDR1 is MNHEY, CDR2 SMNVEV (reference sequence).